This T cell receptor beta chain originates from a study of radiotherapy plus CTLA-4 blockade in lung cancer. Per the germline V gene, CDR1 is GTSNPN and CDR2 is SVGIG (reference sequence). V lost 8 bases and J lost 4, with 14 bases in between. This CDR3 comprises 13 residues. The table came from immunoSEQ multiplex PCR; TCRdb's copy has only in-frame clones and leaves some out. The sample carries about 48,000 clones, 82% recorded once. The chain couples TRBV30 to TRBJ2-2; perhaps TRBD2 as D (5 bases). This clonotype was obtained from a human donor with non-small cell lung cancer who had stable disease on radiotherapy plus ipilimumab. This specimen was peripheral blood, taken from a patient treated with radiotherapy plus ipilimumab. Here the CDR3 reads CALDFGGTGELFF. In DNA form, the CDR3 reads TGTGCCCTGGATTTCGGAGGCACCGGGGAGCTGTTTTTT.